The 2 T cell receptor beta chains reported below all come from one sample, sequenced in a study of blood T cell repertoires in COVID-19. The method was immunoSEQ multiplex PCR; TCRdb's version includes in-frame clones alone and lacks a portion of them. The sample lists 200,000 to 300,000 clones; around 88% were seen once. The sample consisted of peripheral blood. These receptors were obtained from a woman under 40 with COVID-19, enrolled during active disease.

This clone showed up just once. V usage is TRBV18 and J usage is TRBJ2-1, with a weak D call TRBD1 (7 bases). The CDR3 is made up of 16 amino acids. V lost 0 bases, J lost 0 bases, and 9 bases lay in between. CDR1 and CDR2 from the germline V gene are KGHSH and LQKENI. CDR3 sequence reads: CASSPPRDSSYNEQFF. The DNA for the CDR3 is TGTGCCAGCTCACCACCGCGGGACAGCTCCTACAATGAGCAGTTCTTC.

The chain combines TRBV7-9 with TRBJ2-1; a weak D match, TRBD1 (5 bases). The CDR3 sequence is 13 residues long. CDR1 SEHNR and CDR2 FQNEAQ come from the germline V gene (reference sequence). Trimming shortened V by 4 bases and J by 4 bases, and 8 bases separated the two germline ends. CDR3 nucleotides: TGTGCCAGCAGCTCCAGACAGTACAATGAGCAGTTCTTC. Residues: CASSSRQYNEQFF.